Below are 31 T cell receptor beta chains sequenced from a single sample in a study of cytomegalovirus exposure and HLA in healthy donors. PCR primers comprised 60 Vbeta and 13 Jbeta primers. TCRdb's table, derived via immunoSEQ multiplex PCR, lists solely in-frame clones and lacks some. The table includes roughly 180,000 clones, 80% to 90% detected once. Sequenced: PBMCs. The receptors stem from a girl under 18 in good health and CMV-seropositive.

The CDR3 DNA follows: TGTGCCAGCAGCGTAGAGAGTTTTGGGGCCAACGTCCTGACTTTC. This codes for CASSVESFGANVLTF. The V gene is TRBV9, the J gene TRBJ2-6; D not certain. Trimming shortened V by 0 bases and J by 3 bases, and 7 bases separated the two germline ends. This CDR3 has 15 amino acids. Germline V CDR1 and CDR2: SGDLS, YYNGEE.

This sequence joins TRBV6-5 and TRBJ1-6; D is uncertain. The germline V and J ends were trimmed by 6 bases and 7 bases, with 10 bases remaining between them. Germline V gene data show CDR1 as MNHEY and CDR2 as SVGAGI. The CDR3 has 13 residues. CDR3 sequence (DNA): TGTGCCAGCAGCCAAACACCCAATTCACCCCTCCACTTT. Its protein product is CASSQTPNSPLHF.

The V and J genes are TRBV7-9 and TRBJ2-2, with 7 nucleotides matching TRBD1. Trimming cost V 5 bases and J 3 bases; bases outside gene matches: 6. From germline, CDR1 is SEHNR and CDR2 FQNEAQ (reference sequence). The CDR3 length is 15 residues. Here the CDR3 DNA reads TGTGCCAGCAGCCCGAACAGGGGACACACCGGGGAGCTGTTTTTT. Translation gives CASSPNRGHTGELFF.

The chain links TRBV6-5 to TRBJ2-5, with TRBD2 matching over 10 bases. The CDR3 contains 16 residues. Germline CDR1 reads MNHEY; CDR2 reads SVGAGI. V lost 2 bases, J lost 2 bases, and 5 bases stayed unmatched. The CDR3 region is CASSYGASGGQETQYF. The CDR3 nucleotides are TGTGCCAGCAGTTACGGGGCTAGCGGGGGTCAAGAGACCCAGTACTTC.

The chain employs TRBV12-5 and TRBJ2-1; 9 positions agree with TRBD2. The V gene end was trimmed by 1 base and the J gene end by 5 bases; junction bases not matched to a gene: 0. Germline V CDR1 and CDR2: LGHNT, FRNRAP. The CDR3 loop spans 14 amino acids. The CDR3 region is CASGLGLADNEQFF. The CDR3, as DNA: TGTGCTAGTGGTTTGGGACTAGCGGACAATGAGCAGTTCTTC.

The J gene is TRBJ2-3, the V gene TRBV15, with D unresolved. V dropped 5 bases and J dropped 2 bases, with 8 bases sitting between them. Per the germline V gene, CDR1 is LNHNV and CDR2 is YYDKDF (reference sequence). The CDR3 spans 13 residues. This CDR3 is CATSGHPTDTQYF. CDR3 DNA: TGTGCCACCAGCGGGCACCCCACAGATACGCAGTATTTT.

The V call is TRBV7-2, the J call TRBJ1-2, with 8 bases matching TRBD1. Looked up from germline, CDR1 is SGHTA and CDR2 is FQGNSA. Trimming removed 6 bases from V and 2 bases from J; junction bases left unmatched: 17. This CDR3 spans 18 amino acids. CDR3 residues: CASSLRIGTGPINYGYTF. CDR3 bases: TGTGCCAGCAGTTTGCGTATAGGGACAGGACCAATAAACTATGGCTACACCTTC.

The chain carries TRBV13 and TRBJ1-1; 11 positions agree with TRBD1. CDR3 length: 14 amino acids. CDR1 and CDR2 (germline): PRHDT, FYEKMQ (reference sequence). V shed 5 bases and J 5 bases; nucleotides not matched to a gene: 4. The CDR3 region is CASSTGQGDTEAFF. In DNA form, the CDR3 reads TGTGCCAGCAGCACGGGACAGGGGGATACTGAAGCTTTCTTT.

This clone was found a few times. The chain uses TRBV5-6 and TRBJ2-1, with 7 bases identical to TRBD2. The CDR3 length is 16 residues. Germline CDR1 reads SGHDT; CDR2 reads YYEEEE. V lost 1 base to trimming and J lost 4 bases; unmatched junction nucleotides: 8. The CDR3 DNA follows: TGTGCCAGCAGCTTGAACCGACTAGCAGGTTACAATGAGCAGTTCTTC. Translated: CASSLNRLAGYNEQFF.

V and J are TRBV12-5 and TRBJ2-7; the D is unclear. This CDR3 is 15 amino acids long. Germline CDR1 LGHNT, CDR2 FRNRAP. The ends were cut back, 3 bases at V and 0 bases at J, with 12 bases in the middle. The CDR3, as DNA: TGTGCTAGTGGTTTTTGGCAGAATCCCTCCTACGAGCAGTACTTC. Its protein product is CASGFWQNPSYEQYF.

The chain recombines TRBV11-3 with TRBJ2-6, with D uncertain. Germline CDR1 and CDR2: SGHNT and YENEEA. This CDR3 contains 16 residues. Trimming pared 5 bases from V and 1 base from J, leaving 12 bases between. The chain's CDR3 is CASSRSPLSGANVLTF. The CDR3 DNA reads TGTGCCAGCAGCCGTTCCCCGTTATCTGGGGCCAACGTCCTGACTTTC.

The chain uses TRBV27 and TRBJ1-1; 12 bases match TRBD1. Germline CDR1 reads MNHEY; CDR2 reads SMNVEV (reference sequence). V shed 0 bases, J shed 1 base, and the junction held 0 bases outside the gene matches. The CDR3 covers 16 residues. The CDR3 DNA follows: TGTGCCAGCAGTTTATCGGGACAGGGGGCGAACACTGAAGCTTTCTTT. Encoded protein: CASSLSGQGANTEAFF.

As DNA, the CDR3 is TGTGCCAGCAGTGTTCCGAGTGGGGCAAATCAGCCCCAGCATTTT. This codes for CASSVPSGANQPQHF. The V gene is TRBV2, the J gene TRBJ1-5, with D possibly TRBD1 on 5 matching bases. Germline V gene lookup returns CDR1 SNHLY and CDR2 FYNNEI. Deletions cut 4 bases from V and 4 bases from J, with 14 bases between. The CDR3 consists of 15 residues.

The chain has TRBV6-5 and TRBJ1-1, with 7 nucleotides matching TRBD1. The CDR3 has 16 amino acids. Trimming at V came to 2 bases and at J to 4 bases, leaving 10 bases not matched to a gene. CDR1 is MNHEY and CDR2 is SVGAGI in the germline V gene. CDR3 sequence: CASSYNLGAGGTEAFF. CDR3 DNA sequence: TGTGCCAGCAGTTACAACCTCGGGGCAGGGGGCACTGAAGCTTTCTTT.

V is TRBV10-3 and J is TRBJ1-5; a weak D match, TRBD1 (6 bases). This CDR3 is built from 15 residues. Trimming shortened V by 11 bases and J by 11 bases, and 28 bases separated the two germline ends. Germline assignment: CDR1 ENHRY and CDR2 SYGVKD. CDR3 bases: TGTGCCGCCCGGGGGGCAGGGAAGTGGGCAGGGGCCCAGCATTTT. Translating gives CAARGAGKWAGAQHF.

V and J are TRBV7-3 and TRBJ2-7; a possible D gene is TRBD1 (6 bases). Germline CDR1 SGHTA, CDR2 FQGTGA. The CDR3 spans 13 residues. V lost 2 bases to trimming and J lost 2 bases, with 7 bases between them. CDR3 nucleotides: TGTGCCAGCAGCTTAGGGACACCCTACGAGCAGTACTTC. This translates into CASSLGTPYEQYF.

J is TRBJ2-7 and V is TRBV2; possibly TRBD1 for D (6 bases). This CDR3 has 13 residues. Trimming removed 5 bases from V and 4 bases from J, with 12 bases in between. CDR1 is SNHLY, CDR2 FYNNEI, per germline. This chain's CDR3 is CASSTDRMYEQYF. As DNA, the CDR3 is TGTGCCAGCAGTACCGACAGGATGTACGAGCAGTACTTC.

This clone was recorded a few times. The rearrangement joins TRBV18 to TRBJ2-6; possibly TRBD1 for D (6 bases). The CDR3 sequence is 17 residues long. Trimming left V 6 bases short and J 2 bases short, with 17 bases between. Germline values: CDR1 KGHSH, CDR2 LQKENI. CDR3 region: CASSPSQGTTGANVLTF. CDR3 in DNA: TGTGCCAGCTCGCCCAGTCAGGGGACCACTGGGGCCAACGTCCTGACTTTC.

This chain links TRBV12-5 with TRBJ2-3, with D maybe TRBD1 (7 bases). The CDR3 loop spans 18 amino acids. The ends were cut back, 4 bases at V and 6 bases at J, with 26 bases in the middle. Per germline, CDR1 LGHNT and CDR2 FRNRAP. The CDR3 region is CASGWTITGDWGVDTQYF. The CDR3 DNA reads TGTGCTAGTGGTTGGACCATTACAGGGGACTGGGGTGTCGATACGCAGTATTTT.

The chain joins TRBV5-1 to TRBJ2-7; TRBD1 agrees at 12 bases. The V segment lost 4 bases and the J segment 2 bases; nucleotides outside the gene matches: 7. Germline V gives CDR1 SGHRS, CDR2 YFSETQ. This CDR3 comprises 16 residues. CDR3 coding DNA: TGCGCCAGCAGCAAGGGACAGGGGGCGACCACCTACGAGCAGTACTTC. Its translation: CASSKGQGATTYEQYF.

This clone is a singleton in its sample. The chain links TRBV19 to TRBJ1-5; D unresolved. The CDR3 has 13 residues. Per the germline V gene, CDR1 is LNHDA and CDR2 is SQIVND (reference sequence). Trimming left V 5 bases short and J 1 base short, with 6 bases between. The CDR3 spells CASSFQSNQPQHF. CDR3 DNA: TGTGCCAGTAGTTTCCAGAGCAATCAGCCCCAGCATTTT.

CDR3 bases: TGTGCCAGCCCTACGACAGGATTCTATGGCTACACCTTC. Encoded protein: CASPTTGFYGYTF. The rearrangement joins TRBV6-5 to TRBJ1-2; weak D call: TRBD1 (6 bases). This CDR3 contains 13 residues. From germline, CDR1 is MNHEY and CDR2 SVGAGI. V lost 8 bases and J lost 4, with 14 bases in between.

This clone was observed a handful of times. This chain uses TRBV11-2 with TRBJ2-1, with 8 bases lining up with TRBD2. This CDR3 comprises 15 residues. V lost 6 bases to trimming and J lost 7 bases; unmatched junction nucleotides: 11. Germline CDR1 and CDR2: SGHAT and FQNNGV. The CDR3 DNA reads as TGTGCCAGCAGGAGAGTGCGGGGGGCCATAAATGAGCAGTTCTTC. Translating it yields CASRRVRGAINEQFF.

In regard to this clone: Compared with germline, one end of the junction differs, possibly owing to a read error. Other DNA sequences in the sample encode the same CDR3. V usage is TRBV6-1 and J usage is TRBJ1-1, with D possibly TRBD1 on 5 matching bases. The CDR3 loop spans 12 amino acids. CDR1 and CDR2 from the germline V gene are MNHNS and SASEGT. In DNA form, the CDR3 reads TGTGCCAGCAGTAGGGGCGACACTGAGGCTTTCTTT. It codes for CASSRGDTEAFF.

The chain links TRBV28 to TRBJ1-1; D possibly corresponds to TRBD1 (6 bases). CDR1 is MDHEN and CDR2 is SYDVKM in the germline V gene. This CDR3 spans 11 amino acids. Trimming pared 8 bases from V and 9 bases from J, leaving 13 bases between. The CDR3 reads CASGTYNKAFF. The CDR3 nucleotides are TGTGCCAGCGGGACATACAATAAAGCTTTCTTT.

The genes are TRBV6-5 and TRBJ2-1, with 9 positions matching TRBD2. CDR3 size: 15 residues. The junction had 7 bases not matched to a gene; V was cut back by 2 bases and J by 8 bases. Germline lookup yields CDR1 MNHEY and CDR2 SVGAGI. CDR3 nucleotide sequence: TGTGCCAGCAGTTACGAGCGGGGGGCGACCGATGAGCAGTTCTTC. Amino acids: CASSYERGATDEQFF.

V gene TRBV28 combines with J gene TRBJ1-2; TRBD1 matches at 10 bases. Germline lookup yields CDR1 MDHEN and CDR2 SYDVKM. This CDR3 region has 14 residues. V lost 6 bases to trimming and J lost 6 bases; unmatched junction nucleotides: 7. CDR3 amino acids: CASSLGQGVNGYTF. CDR3 nucleotide sequence: TGTGCCAGCAGCCTCGGACAGGGGGTCAATGGCTACACCTTC.

The gene calls are TRBV6-6 and TRBJ1-2; no firm D call. The V gene's germline CDR1 is MNHNY and CDR2 SVGAGI (reference sequence). V was shortened by 2 bases and J by 5 bases, with 12 bases between the two germline ends. This CDR3 comprises 14 residues. The CDR3 nucleotides are TGTGCCAGCAGTTACCCGATCCGGGAGTATGGCTACACCTTC. Amino acids: CASSYPIREYGYTF.

This clone was counted a few times. The J gene is TRBJ2-3, the V gene TRBV18; 9 positions agree with TRBD1. CDR3 size: 13 residues. From germline, CDR1 is KGHSH and CDR2 LQKENI. The V gene end was trimmed by 5 bases and the J gene end by 6 bases; junction bases not matched to a gene: 3. This CDR3 reads CASSVQGADTQYF. The DNA of the CDR3 is TGTGCCAGCTCAGTACAGGGGGCTGATACGCAGTATTTT. Full variable domain (missing parts from reference TRBV18 and TRBJ2-3): NAGVMQNPRHLVRRRGQEARLRCSPMKGHSHVYWYRQLPEEGLKFMVYLQKENIIDESGMPKERFSAEFPKEGPSILRIQQVVRGDSAAYFCASSVQGADTQYFGPGTRLTVL.

The chain has TRBV12-5 and TRBJ1-1; 8 bases are a match to TRBD1. V shed 6 bases, J shed 7 bases, and the junction held 4 bases outside the gene matches. This CDR3 contains 12 residues. Looked up from germline, CDR1 is LGHNT and CDR2 is FRNRAP. The CDR3 is CASGEGQVEAFF. Here the CDR3 DNA reads TGTGCTAGTGGCGAGGGACAGGTTGAAGCTTTCTTT.

The chain recombines TRBV6-5 with TRBJ1-2, with TRBD1 identical over 9 bases. The CDR3 is 14 amino acids. CDR1 and CDR2 (germline): MNHEY, SVGAGI. V lost 2 bases and J lost 5; bases outside the gene matches: 3. Here the CDR3 reads CASSYDDRGYGYTF. The CDR3, as DNA: TGTGCCAGCAGTTACGACGACAGGGGGTATGGCTACACCTTC.